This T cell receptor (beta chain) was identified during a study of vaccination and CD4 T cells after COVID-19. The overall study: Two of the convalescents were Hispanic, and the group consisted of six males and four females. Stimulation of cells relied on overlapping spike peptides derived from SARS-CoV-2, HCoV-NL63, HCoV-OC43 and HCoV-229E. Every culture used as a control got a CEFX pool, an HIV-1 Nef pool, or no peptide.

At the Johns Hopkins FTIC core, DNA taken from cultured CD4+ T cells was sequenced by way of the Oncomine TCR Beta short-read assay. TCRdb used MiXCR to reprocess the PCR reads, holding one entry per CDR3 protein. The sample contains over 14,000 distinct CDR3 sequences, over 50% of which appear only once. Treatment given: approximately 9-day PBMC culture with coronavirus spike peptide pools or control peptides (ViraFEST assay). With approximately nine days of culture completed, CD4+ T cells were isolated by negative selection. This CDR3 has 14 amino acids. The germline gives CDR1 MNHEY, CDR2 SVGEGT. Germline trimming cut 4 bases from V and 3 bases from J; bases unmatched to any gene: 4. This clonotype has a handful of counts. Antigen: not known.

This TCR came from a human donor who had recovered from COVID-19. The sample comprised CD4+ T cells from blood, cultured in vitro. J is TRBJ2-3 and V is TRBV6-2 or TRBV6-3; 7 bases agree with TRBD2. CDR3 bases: TGTGCCAGCAGTTTCGCGGGAGTTACAGATACGCAGTATTTT. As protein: CASSFAGVTDTQYF.